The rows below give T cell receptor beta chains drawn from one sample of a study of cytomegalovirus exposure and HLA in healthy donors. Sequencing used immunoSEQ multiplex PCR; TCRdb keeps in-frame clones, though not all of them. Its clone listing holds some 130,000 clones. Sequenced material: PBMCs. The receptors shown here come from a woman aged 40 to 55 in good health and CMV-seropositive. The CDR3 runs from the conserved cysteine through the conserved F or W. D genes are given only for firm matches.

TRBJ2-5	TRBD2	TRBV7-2	CASSGGLAGVGQETQYF
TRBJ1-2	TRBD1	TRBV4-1	CASSQGVGTGGRGYTF
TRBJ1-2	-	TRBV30	CAWLQISGIIYGYTF
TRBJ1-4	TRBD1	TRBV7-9	CASSLVASTGGDDEKLFF
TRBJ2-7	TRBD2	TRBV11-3	CASSLSGGHEQYF
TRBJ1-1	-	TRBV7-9	CASSLITIPEAFF
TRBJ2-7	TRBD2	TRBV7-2	CASSPWTGGGEQYF
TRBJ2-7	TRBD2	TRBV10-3	CASKTSGGSYEQYF
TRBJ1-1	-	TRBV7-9	CASSLEITAQGNTEAFF
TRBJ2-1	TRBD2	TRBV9	CASSPEGSGRGEQFF
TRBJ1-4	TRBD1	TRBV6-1	CASSAPGQPATNEKLFF
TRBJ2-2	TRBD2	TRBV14	CASSQDLAGVNGELFF
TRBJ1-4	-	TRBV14	CASSQDREGATNEKLFF
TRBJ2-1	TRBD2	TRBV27	CASSQQAGRYNEQFF
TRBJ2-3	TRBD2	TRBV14	CASSPIAGGRTDTQYF
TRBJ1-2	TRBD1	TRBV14	CASSPQTGYRGYTF
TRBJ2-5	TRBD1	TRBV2	CASRGQGGQETQYF
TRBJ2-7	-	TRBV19	CASSMGRSYEQYF
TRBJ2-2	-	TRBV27	CASSLYHTGELFF
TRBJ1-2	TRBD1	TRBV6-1	CASSPGQARNGYTF
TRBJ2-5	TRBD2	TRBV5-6	CASRAGTSGETQYF
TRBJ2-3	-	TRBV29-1	CSVEAQGGASTDTQYF
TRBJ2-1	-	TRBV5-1	CASSLGLRSYNEQFF
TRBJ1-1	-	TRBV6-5	CASSEQEPNTEAFF
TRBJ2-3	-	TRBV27	CASSSTYTQYF
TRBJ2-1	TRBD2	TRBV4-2	CASSQDHTTSGNNEQFF
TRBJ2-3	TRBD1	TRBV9	CASSVEVGTVTDTQYF
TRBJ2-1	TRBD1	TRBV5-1	CASGSGTVSYNEQFF
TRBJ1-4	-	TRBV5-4	CASSWGGNNEKLFF